This TCR beta chain is from a study of blood T cell repertoires in COVID-19. Background on the study: Samples came from the United States, Italy and Spain, spanning acute and convalescent COVID-19.

The length of the CDR3 is 13 residues. V lost 2 bases, J lost 3 bases, and 8 bases lay in between. CDR1 is SGDLS, CDR2 YYNGEE, per germline. Sequencing was performed with immunoSEQ multiplex PCR; in TCRdb, only in-frame clones are kept and a portion is missing. The data hold some 100,000 clones, with just over 85% observed a single time. This clone was observed once. This rearrangement joins TRBV9 to TRBJ1-1; D unclear. This receptor was identified in a man aged 50-60 years with COVID-19, enrolled during active disease. Input material: peripheral blood. CDR3 sequence (DNA): TGTGCCAGCAGCGTTAGAAGCTACACTGAAGCTTTCTTT. Translation: CASSVRSYTEAFF.